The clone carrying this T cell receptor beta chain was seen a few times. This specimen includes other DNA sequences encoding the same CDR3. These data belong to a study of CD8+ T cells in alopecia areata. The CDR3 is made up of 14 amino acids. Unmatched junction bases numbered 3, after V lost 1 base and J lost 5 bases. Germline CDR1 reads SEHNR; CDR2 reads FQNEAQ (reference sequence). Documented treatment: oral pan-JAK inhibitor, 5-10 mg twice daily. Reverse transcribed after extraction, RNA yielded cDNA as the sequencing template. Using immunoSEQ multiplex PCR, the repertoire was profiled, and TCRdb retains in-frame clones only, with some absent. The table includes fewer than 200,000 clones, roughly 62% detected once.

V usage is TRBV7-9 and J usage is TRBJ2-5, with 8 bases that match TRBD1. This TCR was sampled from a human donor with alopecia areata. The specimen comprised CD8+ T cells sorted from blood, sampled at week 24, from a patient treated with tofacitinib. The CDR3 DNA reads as TGTGCCAGCAGCTTAGTAGGACAGGGCGAGACCCAGTACTTC. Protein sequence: CASSLVGQGETQYF.